This entry lists 30 T cell receptor beta chains sequenced from one sample in a study of Graves' ophthalmopathy and Graves' hyperthyroidism. RNA transcripts were the template, and TCR beta CDR3 regions were amplified from them. Following a first-round RT-PCR that used HTBI primers, a second-round multiplex PCR was carried out. TCRdb itself ran the multiplex PCR reads through MiXCR, one entry per CDR3 protein. The table includes approximately 410,000 distinct CDR3 sequences, 15% detected once. Material: peripheral blood. The receptors stem from a woman aged 18-35 years with stable Graves' hyperthyroidism.

At least ten counts were recorded for this clonotype. The chain joins TRBV5-1 to TRBJ1-1; 11 nucleotides agree with TRBD1. Per germline, CDR1 SGHRS and CDR2 YFSETQ. Trimming cost V 0 bases and J 6 bases; bases outside gene matches: 1. CDR3 size: 14 residues. Written as DNA, the CDR3 is TGCGCCAGCAGCTTGGAGGGACAGGGGGCTGAAGCTTTCTTT. Amino acid sequence: CASSLEGQGAEAFF. Using reference TRBV5-1 and TRBJ1-1 for the parts outside the CDR3, the full variable domain is KAGVTQTPRYLIKTRGQQVTLSCSPISGHRSVSWYQQTPGQGLQFLFEYFSETQRNKGNFPGRFSGRQFSNSRSEMNVSTLELGDSALYLCASSLEGQGAEAFFGQGTRLTVV.

Many counts were recorded for this clonotype. The V and J genes are TRBV3-1 and TRBJ1-1; D is unresolved. In germline, CDR1 is LGHDT, CDR2 YNNKEL (reference sequence). The CDR3 is made up of 14 amino acids. Trimming took off 4 bases at V and 3 bases at J, with 12 bases between the two ends. DNA of the CDR3: TGTGCCAGCAGCCTCAGGCAGGAGGACACTGAAGCTTTCTTT. Translation gives CASSLRQEDTEAFF.

This clonotype was counted at least ten times. V is TRBV6-2 or TRBV6-3 and J is TRBJ1-5; the D gene is possibly TRBD1 (6 bases). Trimming left V 5 bases short and J 1 base short, with 18 bases between. Germline CDR1 MNHEY, CDR2 SVGEGT. The CDR3 totals 17 residues. The CDR3 DNA reads TGTGCCAGCAGTCCGAGGGGGGGCTCTGGGAGCAATCAGCCCCAGCATTTT. It specifies CASSPRGGSGSNQPQHF.

This clonotype appeared a few times. This sequence joins TRBV5-1 and TRBJ1-2; D is uncertain. Germline CDR1 reads SGHRS; CDR2 reads YFSETQ. This CDR3 is built from 14 residues. The ends were cut back, 3 bases at V and 4 bases at J, with 13 bases in the middle. In DNA form, the CDR3 reads TGCGCCAGCAGCTCGGAGGAGTCCGGCTATGGCTACACCTTC. It encodes CASSSEESGYGYTF.

The sample holds one count of this clonotype. The chain uses TRBV4-2 and TRBJ1-5; 8 bases map to TRBD1. Germline V gives CDR1 LGHNA, CDR2 YNFKEQ. The V segment lost 2 bases and the J segment 5 bases; nucleotides outside the gene matches: 5. This CDR3 comprises 15 residues. CDR3 sequence (DNA): TGTGCCAGCAGCCAAACGGAGACAGGGGATCAGCCCCAGCATTTT. Translation gives CASSQTETGDQPQHF.

V is TRBV11-1 and J is TRBJ2-2; TRBD2 aligns across 10 bases. J lost 7 bases, V lost 1 base, and 6 bases had no gene match. The germline V gene has CDR1 SGHAT and CDR2 FQDESV (reference sequence). This CDR3 is built from 16 residues. CDR3 sequence: CASSLGSGGASGELFF. CDR3 nucleotides: TGTGCCAGCAGCTTAGGCAGCGGGGGGGCCAGCGGGGAGCTGTTTTTT.

This clonotype showed up many times. A much larger clone differs from this one at a single base, so this may be a read error. CDR3 loop: CASSSGFNQPQHF. DNA for the CDR3: TGTGCCAGCAGTTCAGGGTTCAATCAGCCCCAGCATTTT. The chain employs TRBV6-5 and TRBJ1-5; perhaps TRBD1 as D (5 bases). The germline V and J ends were trimmed by 4 bases and 3 bases, with 7 bases remaining between them. CDR3 length: 13 residues. Looked up from germline, CDR1 is MNHEY and CDR2 is SVGAGI.

This clonotype was seen many times. The rearrangement links TRBV12-3 or TRBV12-4 to TRBJ2-7, with 13 bases identical to TRBD2. Germline trimming cut 6 bases from V and 3 bases from J; bases unmatched to any gene: 8. This CDR3 is built from 16 residues. This CDR3 is CASSPLGTSGVYEQYF. The DNA for the CDR3 is TGTGCCAGCAGCCCTCTCGGGACTAGCGGGGTCTACGAGCAGTACTTC.

This clonotype has a count of ten or more. V is TRBV12-3 or TRBV12-4 and J is TRBJ2-7; 8 bases are shared with TRBD2. V lost 3 bases to trimming and J lost 6 bases; unmatched junction nucleotides: 7. This CDR3 has 14 amino acids. The CDR3, as DNA: TGTGCCAGCAGTTTGGGACTAGGAACCCCCGAGCAGTACTTC. Its protein product is CASSLGLGTPEQYF.

The chain uses TRBV11-1 and TRBJ2-5; TRBD2 is a possible D gene (7 bases). Germline V gives CDR1 SGHAT, CDR2 FQDESV (reference sequence). V was pared by 1 base and J by 2 bases, with 17 bases between. This CDR3 contains 17 residues. CDR3 coding DNA: TGTGCCAGCAGCTTAGTGGCGGGGGCAGGGTGGCAAGAGACCCAGTACTTC. Translating it yields CASSLVAGAGWQETQYF.

At least ten counts were recorded for this clonotype. The chain carries TRBV6-1 and TRBJ1-2, with D perhaps TRBD1 (6 bases). The CDR3 sequence is 14 residues long. V was cut by 7 bases and J by 4 bases, with 16 bases left in between. Germline V lookup: CDR1 MNHNS, CDR2 SASEGT. CDR3 DNA: TGTGCCAGCACCCTGGGGGGCTCGGGCTATGGCTACACCTTC. As protein: CASTLGGSGYGYTF.

This clonotype was detected a few times. The chain combines TRBV9 with TRBJ2-2; no clear D gene. The V end was cut by 4 bases, the J end by 3 bases, with 19 bases between. Germline CDR1 and CDR2: SGDLS and YYNGEE. The length of the CDR3 is 17 residues. The CDR3 loop is CASSSHLTAVDTGELFF. The CDR3 DNA sequence: TGTGCCAGCAGCTCACACCTAACAGCTGTAGACACCGGGGAGCTGTTTTTT.

There are many counts of this clonotype. This sequence joins TRBV11-2 and TRBJ2-5; TRBD2 matches 8 bases. V was pared by 5 bases and J by 5 bases, with 7 bases of the junction left unmatched. The germline V gene encodes CDR1 SGHAT and CDR2 FQNNGV. The CDR3 consists of 14 residues. The CDR3 nucleotides are TGTGCCAGCAGCCGCGGGGGGTCCTGGGAGACCCAGTACTTC. Translation: CASSRGGSWETQYF.

At least ten counts were recorded for this clonotype. The chain combines TRBV12-3 or TRBV12-4 with TRBJ1-2; D remains ambiguous. This CDR3 is 12 amino acids long. Trimming left V 1 base short and J 7 bases short, with 7 bases between. The CDR3 DNA reads as TGTGCCAGCAGTTTAGAGCGGTTTGGCTACACCTTC. Amino acid sequence: CASSLERFGYTF.

This clonotype showed up many times. The gene calls are TRBV24-1 and TRBJ1-1; D not certain. The CDR3 spans 13 residues. Looked up from germline, CDR1 is KGHDR and CDR2 is SFDVKD. Trimming left V 0 bases short and J 4 bases short, with 5 bases between. The CDR3 region is CATSDLAGTEAFF. In DNA form, the CDR3 reads TGTGCCACCAGTGATTTGGCAGGCACTGAAGCTTTCTTT.

The sample holds many counts of this clonotype. V and J are TRBV7-9 and TRBJ2-5; no clear D. Trimming took off 8 bases at V and 2 bases at J, with 12 bases between the two ends. CDR3 length: 13 amino acids. Germline CDR1 is SEHNR and CDR2 is FQNEAQ (reference sequence). Here the CDR3 DNA reads TGTGCCAGCCGCCCCCAAGAGCAAGAGACCCAGTACTTC. Translated, it gives CASRPQEQETQYF.

This clonotype has at least ten counts. V gene TRBV6-5 combines with J gene TRBJ1-1; the D is unclear. Per the germline V gene, CDR1 is MNHEY and CDR2 is SVGAGI. The CDR3 is 11 amino acids. Trimming took 6 bases from V and 7 from J, leaving 9 bases between them. The CDR3 DNA reads TGTGCCAGCAGCCTTGACATTGAAGCTTTCTTT. This sequence encodes CASSLDIEAFF.

The sample holds many counts of this clonotype. The chain links TRBV20-1 to TRBJ1-2, with 10 bases that match TRBD1. Germline CDR1 reads DFQATT; CDR2 reads SNEGSKA (reference sequence). The CDR3 contains 15 residues. Germline trimming cut 0 bases from V and 4 bases from J; bases unmatched to any gene: 5. The CDR3 DNA reads as TGCAGTGCTAGAGATCCGGACAGGGGGATCTATGGCTACACCTTC. Translation gives CSARDPDRGIYGYTF.

This clonotype has at least ten counts. The rearrangement joins TRBV10-2 to TRBJ2-7; the D gene is possibly TRBD2 (6 bases). The CDR3 totals 16 residues. The germline V gene has CDR1 WSHSY and CDR2 SAAADI. The V end was cut by 8 bases, the J end by 3 bases, with 23 bases between. The CDR3 region is CASRLSWDLTYYEQYF. DNA of the CDR3: TGCGCCAGCCGTCTTAGCTGGGACTTAACCTACTACGAGCAGTACTTC.

This clonotype appeared a few times. Relative to the germline gene, one junction end is altered; a read error may explain this. The rearrangement links TRBV7-2 to TRBJ2-2; the D gene could be TRBD1 or TRBD2 (5 bases each). This CDR3 is built from 15 residues. Germline V gene lookup returns CDR1 SGHTA and CDR2 FQGNSA. Here the CDR3 reads CAGSLGTANTGELFF. The CDR3 DNA sequence: TGTGCCGGCAGCTTAGGGACCGCAAACACCGGGGAGCTGTTTTTT.

This clonotype was observed at least ten times. This sequence joins TRBV11-2 and TRBJ1-1; D gene uncertain. The germline gives CDR1 SGHAT, CDR2 FQNNGV. V lost 3 bases to trimming and J lost 0 bases, with 14 bases between them. The CDR3 is made up of 16 amino acids. The DNA for the CDR3 is TGTGCCAGCAGCTTGAGGCAGGTCATATTGAACACTGAAGCTTTCTTT. As protein: CASSLRQVILNTEAFF.

Ten or more counts support this clonotype. CDR3 bases: TGTGCCAGCAGCCCTGTCCGGAGAAAAGAGACCCAGTACTTC. It translates to CASSPVRRKETQYF. V usage is TRBV27 and J usage is TRBJ2-5; the D is unclear. Trimming cost V 6 bases and J 3 bases, with 14 bases left between them. The CDR3 has 14 amino acids. Germline V lookup: CDR1 MNHEY, CDR2 SMNVEV (reference sequence).

Ten or more counts support this clonotype. The chain is built from TRBV11-2 and TRBJ2-5; D not certain. This CDR3 has 14 residues. V gave up 2 bases and J gave up 5 bases, with 12 bases separating them. Germline V lookup: CDR1 SGHAT, CDR2 FQNNGV. In DNA form, the CDR3 reads TGTGCCAGCAGCTTATATATGGGAACTGAGACCCAGTACTTC. Translated, it gives CASSLYMGTETQYF.

This clonotype occurred many times. The chain joins TRBV20-1 to TRBJ2-5; TRBD2 matches at 7 bases. The V segment lost 0 bases and the J segment 5 bases; nucleotides outside the gene matches: 3. CDR1 DFQATT and CDR2 SNEGSKA come from the germline V gene (reference sequence). CDR3 length: 13 residues. Here the CDR3 reads CSARDGGVETQYF. The CDR3 DNA is TGCAGTGCTAGAGATGGGGGGGTGGAGACCCAGTACTTC.

The sample holds many counts of this clonotype. The gene calls are TRBV12-3 or TRBV12-4 and TRBJ2-7; 12 bases align to TRBD1. The CDR3 contains 15 residues. The V segment lost 5 bases and the J segment 7 bases; nucleotides outside the gene matches: 9. CDR3 coding DNA: TGTGCCAGCAGTCCCACCGGGACAGGGGGCCGAGAGCAGTACTTC. Protein: CASSPTGTGGREQYF.

Comment on this clonotype: A read error is possible here, since a much larger clone lies one base away. As the CDR3 is not closed by the conserved phenylalanine or tryptophan, this likely results from a read error. This chain joins TRBV20-1 and TRBJ1-1; D is ambiguous. The V end lost 3 bases, the J end lost 8 bases, and 10 bases lay between the germline ends. This CDR3 has 11 residues. Germline V gene lookup returns CDR1 DFQATT and CDR2 SNEGSKA (reference sequence). DNA for the CDR3: TGCAGTGCTAGGATAGTAGGAGAAGCTTTCTGT. This codes for CSARIVGEAFC.

This clonotype was seen at least ten times. The V gene is TRBV11-2, the J gene TRBJ2-7; D uncertain. CDR1 is SGHAT and CDR2 is FQNNGV in the germline V gene. This CDR3 has 14 residues. Trimming cost V 1 base and J 5 bases, with 12 bases left between them. The CDR3 bases are TGTGCCAGCAGCTTAGGTTTAGTATGGGACGAGCAGTACTTC. Protein product: CASSLGLVWDEQYF.

This clonotype appeared many times. The V call is TRBV6-5, the J call TRBJ2-7, with D hard to call. The CDR3 length is 12 residues. The V gene lost 1 base and the J gene lost 9 bases, with 10 bases spanning the gap. Germline CDR1 MNHEY, CDR2 SVGAGI. The DNA of the CDR3 is TGTGCCAGCAGTTACTACGGGTCTGTGCAGTACTTC. The encoded protein is CASSYYGSVQYF.

This clonotype was recorded many times. The chain employs TRBV12-3 or TRBV12-4 and TRBJ1-2; no firm D call. The CDR3 loop spans 14 amino acids. Trimming cost V 6 bases and J 0 bases, with 11 bases left between them. The CDR3 sequence is CASSPDISNYGYTF. Here the CDR3 DNA reads TGTGCCAGCAGCCCCGACATCTCTAACTATGGCTACACCTTC.

This clonotype came up many times. The rearrangement uses TRBV19 and TRBJ2-7; D perhaps matches TRBD1 (6 bases). The CDR3 has 15 residues. Per the germline V gene, CDR1 is LNHDA and CDR2 is SQIVND (reference sequence). The V gene lost 1 base and the J gene lost 1 base, with 11 bases spanning the gap. The CDR3 is CASSIASGQSYEQYF. The CDR3 DNA is TGTGCCAGTAGTATAGCCAGCGGACAGTCCTACGAGCAGTACTTC.